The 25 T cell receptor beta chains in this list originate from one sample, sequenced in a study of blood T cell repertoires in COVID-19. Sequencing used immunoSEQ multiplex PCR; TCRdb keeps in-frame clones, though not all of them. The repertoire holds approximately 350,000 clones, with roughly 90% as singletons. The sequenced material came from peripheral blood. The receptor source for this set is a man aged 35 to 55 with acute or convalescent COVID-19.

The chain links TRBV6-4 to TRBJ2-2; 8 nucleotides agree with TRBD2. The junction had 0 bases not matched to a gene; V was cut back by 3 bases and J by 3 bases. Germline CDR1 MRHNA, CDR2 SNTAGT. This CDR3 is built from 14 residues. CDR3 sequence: CASSETSDTGELFF. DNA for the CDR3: TGTGCCAGCAGTGAGACTAGCGACACCGGGGAGCTGTTTTTT.

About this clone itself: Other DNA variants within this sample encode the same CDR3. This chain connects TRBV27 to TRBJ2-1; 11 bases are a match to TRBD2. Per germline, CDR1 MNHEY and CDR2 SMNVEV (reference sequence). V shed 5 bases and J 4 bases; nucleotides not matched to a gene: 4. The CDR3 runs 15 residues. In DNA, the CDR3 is TGTGCCAGCAGTCCGAGACTAGCGGGGTACAATGAGCAGTTCTTC. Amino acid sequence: CASSPRLAGYNEQFF.

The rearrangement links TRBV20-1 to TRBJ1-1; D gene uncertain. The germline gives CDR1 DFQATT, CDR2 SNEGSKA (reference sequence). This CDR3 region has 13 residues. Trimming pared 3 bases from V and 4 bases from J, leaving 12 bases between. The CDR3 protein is CSASIQVRTEAFF. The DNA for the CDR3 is TGCAGTGCTAGTATCCAGGTCCGCACTGAAGCTTTCTTT.

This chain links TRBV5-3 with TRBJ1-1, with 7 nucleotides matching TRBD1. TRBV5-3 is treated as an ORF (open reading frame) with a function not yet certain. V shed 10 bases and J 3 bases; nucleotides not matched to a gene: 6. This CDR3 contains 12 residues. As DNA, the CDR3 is TGTGCCGAGGCCCAGGGGGACACTGAAGCTTTCTTT. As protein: CAEAQGDTEAFF.

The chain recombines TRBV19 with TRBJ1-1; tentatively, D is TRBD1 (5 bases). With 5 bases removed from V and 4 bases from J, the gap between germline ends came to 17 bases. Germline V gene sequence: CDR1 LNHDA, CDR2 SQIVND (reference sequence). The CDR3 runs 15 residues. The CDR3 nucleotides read TGTGCCAGTAGTTCCACCGGGGGTATCGGCACTGAAGCTTTCTTT. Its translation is CASSSTGGIGTEAFF.

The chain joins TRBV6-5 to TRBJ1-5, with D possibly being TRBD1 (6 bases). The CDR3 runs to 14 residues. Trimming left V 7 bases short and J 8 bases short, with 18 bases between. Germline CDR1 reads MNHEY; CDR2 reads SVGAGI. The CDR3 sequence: CASIPNRVLEPQHF. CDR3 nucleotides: TGTGCCAGCATTCCCAACAGGGTTCTAGAGCCCCAGCATTTT.

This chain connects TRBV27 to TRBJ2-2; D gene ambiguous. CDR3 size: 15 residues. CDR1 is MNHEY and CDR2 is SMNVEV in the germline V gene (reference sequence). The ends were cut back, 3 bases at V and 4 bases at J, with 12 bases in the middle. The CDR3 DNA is TGTGCCAGCAGTTTTTCCAACTATATCACCGGGGAGCTGTTTTTT. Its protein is CASSFSNYITGELFF.

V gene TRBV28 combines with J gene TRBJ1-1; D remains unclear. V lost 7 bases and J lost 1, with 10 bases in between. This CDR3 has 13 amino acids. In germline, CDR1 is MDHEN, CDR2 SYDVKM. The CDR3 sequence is CASIQNPNTEAFF. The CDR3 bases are TGTGCCAGCATCCAGAATCCGAACACTGAAGCTTTCTTT.

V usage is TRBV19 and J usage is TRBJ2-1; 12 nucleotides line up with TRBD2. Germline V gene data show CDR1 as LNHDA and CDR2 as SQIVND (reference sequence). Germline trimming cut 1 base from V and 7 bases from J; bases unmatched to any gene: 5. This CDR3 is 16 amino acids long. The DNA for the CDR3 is TGTGCCAGTAGTATAGTAGGACTAGCGGGACCTAATGAGCAGTTCTTC. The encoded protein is CASSIVGLAGPNEQFF.

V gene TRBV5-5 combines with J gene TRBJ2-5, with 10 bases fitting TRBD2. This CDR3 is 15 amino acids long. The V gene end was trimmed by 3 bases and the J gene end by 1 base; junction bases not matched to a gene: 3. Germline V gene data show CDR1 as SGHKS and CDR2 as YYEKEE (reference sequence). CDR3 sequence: CASSYLAGAQETQYF. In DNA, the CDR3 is TGTGCCAGCAGCTACCTAGCGGGGGCCCAAGAGACCCAGTACTTC.

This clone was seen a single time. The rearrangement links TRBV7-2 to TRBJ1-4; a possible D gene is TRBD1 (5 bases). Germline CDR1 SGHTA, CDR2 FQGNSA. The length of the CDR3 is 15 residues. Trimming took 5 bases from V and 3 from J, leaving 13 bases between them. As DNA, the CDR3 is TGTGCCAGCAGCCTCTCCAGGGTGTCTAATGAAAAACTGTTTTTT. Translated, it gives CASSLSRVSNEKLFF. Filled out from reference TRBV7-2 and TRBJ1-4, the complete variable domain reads GAGVSQSPSNKVTEKGKDVELRCDPISGHTALYWYRQSLGQGLEFLIYFQGNSAPDKSGLPSDRFSAERTGGSVSTLTIQRTQQEDSAVYLCASSLSRVSNEKLFFGSGTQLSVL.

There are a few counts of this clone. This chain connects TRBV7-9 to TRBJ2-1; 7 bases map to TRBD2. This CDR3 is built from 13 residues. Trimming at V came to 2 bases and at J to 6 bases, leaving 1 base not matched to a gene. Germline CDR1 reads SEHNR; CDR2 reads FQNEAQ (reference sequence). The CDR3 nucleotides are TGTGCCAGCAGCTTACCTAGCGGCAATGAGCAGTTCTTC. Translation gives CASSLPSGNEQFF.

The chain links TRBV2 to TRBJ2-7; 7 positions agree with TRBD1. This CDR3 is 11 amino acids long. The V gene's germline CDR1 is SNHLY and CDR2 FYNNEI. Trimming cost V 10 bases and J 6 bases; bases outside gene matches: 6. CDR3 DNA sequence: TGTGCCAACCCAAACAGGGGCGAGCAGTACTTC. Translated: CANPNRGEQYF.

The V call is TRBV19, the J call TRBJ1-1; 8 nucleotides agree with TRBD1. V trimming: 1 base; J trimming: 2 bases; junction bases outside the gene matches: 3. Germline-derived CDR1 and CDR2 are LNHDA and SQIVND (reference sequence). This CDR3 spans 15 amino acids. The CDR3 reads CASSIVPGGNTEAFF. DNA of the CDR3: TGTGCCAGTAGTATAGTCCCAGGGGGCAACACTGAAGCTTTCTTT.

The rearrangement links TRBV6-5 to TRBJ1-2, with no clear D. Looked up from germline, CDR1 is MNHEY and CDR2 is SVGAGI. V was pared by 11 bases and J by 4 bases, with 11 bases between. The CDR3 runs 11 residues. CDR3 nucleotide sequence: TGTGCCTCCGGAGGCCTCTATGGCTACACCTTC. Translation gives CASGGLYGYTF.

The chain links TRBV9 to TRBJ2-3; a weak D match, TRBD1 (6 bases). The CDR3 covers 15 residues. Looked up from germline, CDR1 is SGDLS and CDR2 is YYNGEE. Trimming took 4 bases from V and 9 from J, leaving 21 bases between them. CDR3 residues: CASSSGVLGARTQYF. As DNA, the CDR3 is TGTGCCAGCAGCTCAGGGGTCCTCGGGGCTCGAACGCAGTATTTT.

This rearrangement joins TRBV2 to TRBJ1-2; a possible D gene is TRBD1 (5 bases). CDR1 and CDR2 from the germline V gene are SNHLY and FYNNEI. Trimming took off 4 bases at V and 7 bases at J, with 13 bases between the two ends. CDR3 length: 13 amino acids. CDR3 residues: CASSARGGAGYTF. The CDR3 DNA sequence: TGTGCCAGCAGTGCACGGGGGGGTGCTGGCTACACCTTC.

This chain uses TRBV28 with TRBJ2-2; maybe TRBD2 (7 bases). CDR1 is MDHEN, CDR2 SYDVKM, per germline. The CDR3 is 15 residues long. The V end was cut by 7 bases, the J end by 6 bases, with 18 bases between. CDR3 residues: CASTKGGLNSGELFF. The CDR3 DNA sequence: TGTGCCAGCACCAAGGGGGGGCTTAACTCCGGGGAGCTGTTTTTT.

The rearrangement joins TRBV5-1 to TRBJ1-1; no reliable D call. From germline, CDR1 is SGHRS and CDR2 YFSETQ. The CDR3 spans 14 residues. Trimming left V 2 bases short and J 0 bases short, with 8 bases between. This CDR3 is CASSFPSMNTEAFF. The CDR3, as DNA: TGCGCCAGCAGCTTTCCGAGTATGAACACTGAAGCTTTCTTT. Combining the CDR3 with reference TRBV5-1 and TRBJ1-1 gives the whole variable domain KAGVTQTPRYLIKTRGQQVTLSCSPISGHRSVSWYQQTPGQGLQFLFEYFSETQRNKGNFPGRFSGRQFSNSRSEMNVSTLELGDSALYLCASSFPSMNTEAFFGQGTRLTVV.

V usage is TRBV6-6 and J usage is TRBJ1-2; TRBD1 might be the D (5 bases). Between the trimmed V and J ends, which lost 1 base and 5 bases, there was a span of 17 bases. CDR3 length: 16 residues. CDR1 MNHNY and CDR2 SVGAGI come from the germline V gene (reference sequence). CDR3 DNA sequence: TGTGCCAGCAGTTACTACTTCGACAGATCAGGGTATGGCTACACCTTC. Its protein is CASSYYFDRSGYGYTF.

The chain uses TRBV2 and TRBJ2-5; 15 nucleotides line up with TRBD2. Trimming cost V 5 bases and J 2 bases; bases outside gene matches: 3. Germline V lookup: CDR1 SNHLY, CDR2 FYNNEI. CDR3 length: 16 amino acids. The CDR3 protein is CASSPGLAGGQETQYF. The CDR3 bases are TGTGCCAGCAGTCCCGGACTAGCGGGGGGGCAAGAGACCCAGTACTTC.

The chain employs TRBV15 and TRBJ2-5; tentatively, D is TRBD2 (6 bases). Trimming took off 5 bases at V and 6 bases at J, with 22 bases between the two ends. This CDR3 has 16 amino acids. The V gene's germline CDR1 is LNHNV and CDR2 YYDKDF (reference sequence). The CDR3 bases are TGTGCCACCAGCCCGCGGGGAGCGGTAGAAAGGAAGACCCAGTACTTC. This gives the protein CATSPRGAVERKTQYF.

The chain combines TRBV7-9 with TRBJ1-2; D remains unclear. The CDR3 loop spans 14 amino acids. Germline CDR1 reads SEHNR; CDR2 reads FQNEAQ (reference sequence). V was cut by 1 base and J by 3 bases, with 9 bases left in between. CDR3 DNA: TGTGCCAGCAGCTTAGGAGGTTTGCACTATGGCTACACCTTC. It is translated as CASSLGGLHYGYTF.

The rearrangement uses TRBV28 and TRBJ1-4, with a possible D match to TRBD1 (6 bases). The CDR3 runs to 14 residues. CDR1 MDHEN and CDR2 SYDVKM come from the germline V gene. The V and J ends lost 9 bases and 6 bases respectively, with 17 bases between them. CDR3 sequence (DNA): TGTGCCAGTCGCAATCGGGGGGCTCATGAAAAACTGTTTTTT. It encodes CASRNRGAHEKLFF.

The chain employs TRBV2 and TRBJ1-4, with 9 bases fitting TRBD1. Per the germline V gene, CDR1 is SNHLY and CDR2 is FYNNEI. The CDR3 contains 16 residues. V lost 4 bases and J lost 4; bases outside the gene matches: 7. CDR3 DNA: TGTGCCAGCAGTGTCGACAGGGGGGAGGTTAATGAAAAACTGTTTTTT. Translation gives CASSVDRGEVNEKLFF.